Presented here are 27 T cell receptor beta chains from one specimen sequenced in a study of cytomegalovirus exposure and HLA in healthy donors. The PCR ran on 60 Vbeta and 13 Jbeta primers. Data came from immunoSEQ multiplex PCR; TCRdb stores just in-frame clones and leaves some out. The sample shows 120,000 or so clones, more than 9% of them seen only once. The specimen was PBMCs. The source of these receptors is a young woman in good health and CMV-seropositive.

In its sample, this clone was seen a few times. The chain's CDR3 is CASSSQGGTDTQYF. The DNA of the CDR3 is TGTGCCAGCAGCTCCCAGGGCGGCACAGATACGCAGTATTTT. The chain has TRBV7-8 and TRBJ2-3; TRBD1 might be the D (5 bases). Germline values: CDR1 SGHVS, CDR2 FQNEAQ. The CDR3 contains 14 residues. Trimming pared 4 bases from V and 1 base from J, leaving 9 bases between.

This clone was detected only a few times. This chain joins TRBV6-5 and TRBJ2-2; 10 bases match TRBD1. Germline loops: CDR1 MNHEY, CDR2 SVGAGI. With V trimmed by 6 bases and J by 4 bases, 5 bases remained unmatched. The CDR3 covers 15 residues. In DNA, the CDR3 is TGTGCCAGCAGAACGGGACAGGGGAGCACCGGGGAGCTGTTTTTT. Translation gives CASRTGQGSTGELFF.

Note on this clone: The junction differs from germline at one of its ends, possibly a read error. The V gene is TRBV7-9, the J gene TRBJ2-2, with D maybe TRBD2 (6 bases). Germline V gene lookup returns CDR1 SEHNR and CDR2 FQNEAQ (reference sequence). This CDR3 region has 13 residues. The CDR3 DNA follows: TGTGCCAGCAGCTTCTCGGGGCCCGGGGGGCTGTTTTTT. This gives the protein CASSFSGPGGLFF.

This clone was picked up a small number of times. The chain employs TRBV7-8 and TRBJ2-1, with D unclear. V dropped 1 base and J dropped 4 bases, with 5 bases sitting between them. The CDR3 is 13 amino acids. Germline V CDR1 and CDR2: SGHVS, FQNEAQ. The CDR3 reads CASSLDRYNEQFF. As DNA, the CDR3 is TGTGCCAGCAGCTTAGACAGATACAATGAGCAGTTCTTC.

The chain uses TRBV15 and TRBJ1-1, with D possibly being TRBD1 (5 bases). Germline CDR1 is LNHNV and CDR2 is YYDKDF (reference sequence). V was shortened by 8 bases and J by 2 bases, with 12 bases between the two germline ends. This CDR3 is built from 13 residues. This CDR3 is CATQAGSNTEAFF. The CDR3, as DNA: TGTGCCACCCAGGCAGGGTCAAACACTGAAGCTTTCTTT.

A few counts support this clone. The rearrangement joins TRBV7-9 to TRBJ1-2; D call uncertain. Germline V gives CDR1 SEHNR, CDR2 FQNEAQ (reference sequence). The CDR3 is 16 residues long. The V gene lost 2 bases and the J gene lost 6 bases, with 19 bases spanning the gap. This CDR3 is CASSLSPPGKGDGYTF. As DNA, the CDR3 is TGTGCCAGCAGCTTAAGCCCACCAGGAAAAGGCGATGGCTACACCTTC.

Turning to this clone: One junction end disagrees with the germline gene, perhaps due to a read error. The chain employs TRBV7-7 and TRBJ2-2; no definite D call. The CDR3 spans 12 residues. Germline V CDR1 and CDR2: SSHAT, FNYEAQ (reference sequence). CDR3 bases: TGTGCTAGCAGCCAAAAGCACGGGGAGCTGTTTTTT. This gives the protein CASSQKHGELFF.

The V call is TRBV29-1, the J call TRBJ2-7, with TRBD1 matching over 11 bases. The CDR3 runs to 14 residues. Per the germline V gene, CDR1 is SQVTM and CDR2 is ANQGSEA. V shed 4 bases and J 5 bases; nucleotides not matched to a gene: 7. This CDR3 is CSVVPGQGGNEQYF. CDR3 in DNA: TGCAGCGTTGTGCCGGGACAGGGGGGAAACGAGCAGTACTTC.

The chain employs TRBV6-6 and TRBJ2-7, with a tentative D call TRBD1 (5 bases). The CDR3 spans 12 residues. CDR1 and CDR2 (germline): MNHNY, SVGAGI (reference sequence). Deletions cut 5 bases from V and 3 bases from J, with 8 bases between. Here the CDR3 DNA reads TGTGCCAGCAGTGGGGCTGACTACGAGCAGTACTTC. Protein sequence: CASSGADYEQYF.

The chain employs TRBV9 and TRBJ2-6; the match to TRBD1 covers 9 bases. V trimming: 0 bases; J trimming: 3 bases; junction bases outside the gene matches: 7. The CDR3 is made up of 18 amino acids. The germline V gene encodes CDR1 SGDLS and CDR2 YYNGEE. CDR3 protein: CASSVGVQGAGGANVLTF. The CDR3 coding sequence is TGTGCCAGCAGCGTAGGGGTACAGGGGGCCGGTGGGGCCAACGTCCTGACTTTC.

The V gene is TRBV13, the J gene TRBJ1-5, with D perhaps matching TRBD1 (5 bases). Germline loops: CDR1 PRHDT, CDR2 FYEKMQ (reference sequence). The CDR3 contains 12 residues. V lost 6 bases and J lost 2, with 5 bases in between. The CDR3 region has the DNA TGTGCCAGCAGACAGGGCAATCAGCCCCAGCATTTT. Protein: CASRQGNQPQHF.

As to this clone: This CDR3 fails to terminate in the conserved phenylalanine or tryptophan, so it likely reflects a read error. The V and J genes are TRBV5-6 and TRBJ1-5; D is possibly TRBD1 (6 bases). The CDR3 is 15 amino acids. Germline-derived CDR1 and CDR2 are SGHDT and YYEEEE. Trimming took 4 bases from V and 1 from J, leaving 12 bases between them. This CDR3 reads CASSRGGASNQPQHV. As DNA, the CDR3 is TGTGCCAGCAGCAGGGGGGGGGCCAGCAATCAGCCCCAGCATGTT.

J is TRBJ1-2 and V is TRBV2; D is uncertain. The V end lost 6 bases, the J end lost 6 bases, and 11 bases lay between the germline ends. The CDR3 sequence is 12 residues long. Germline loops: CDR1 SNHLY, CDR2 FYNNEI. The chain's CDR3 is CASSRGSDGYTF. The CDR3 DNA sequence: TGTGCCAGCAGCCGAGGGAGCGATGGCTACACCTTC.

The chain carries TRBV27 and TRBJ2-4; possibly TRBD1 for D (5 bases). The CDR3 is 12 residues long. Trimming cost V 6 bases and J 6 bases, with 9 bases left between them. Germline CDR1 MNHEY, CDR2 SMNVEV (reference sequence). The CDR3 DNA sequence: TGTGCCAGCAGGGGGCAGTCAAACATTCAGTACTTC. It translates to CASRGQSNIQYF.

CDR3 sequence reads: CSVVGFSYEQYF. The DNA for the CDR3 is TGCAGCGTTGTCGGGTTCTCCTACGAGCAGTACTTC. The chain has TRBV29-1 and TRBJ2-7, with unresolved D. Trimming left V 4 bases short and J 0 bases short, with 7 bases between. Germline values: CDR1 SQVTM, CDR2 ANQGSEA. This CDR3 spans 12 amino acids.

Of note for this clone: The junction departs from germline at one end; a sequencing error may be responsible. The chain joins TRBV5-1 to TRBJ2-7, with 12 bases lining up with TRBD2. Germline CDR1 is SGHRS and CDR2 is YFSETQ. The CDR3 spans 18 residues. CDR3 in DNA: TGCGCCAGCAGCGCCGAGCTAGCGGGAGGGCCTTCCTCCTACGGGCAGTACTTC. It is translated as CASSAELAGGPSSYGQYF. The full variable domain, rest sourced from reference TRBV5-1 and TRBJ2-7, is KAGVTQTPRYLIKTRGQQVTLSCSPISGHRSVSWYQQTPGQGLQFLFEYFSETQRNKGNFPGRFSGRQFSNSRSEMNVSTLELGDSALYLCASSAELAGGPSSYGQYFGPGTRLTVT.

The CDR3 coding sequence is TGTGCCACCAGCGAAAGGGGGAAGGTGACTAATGAAAAACTGTTTTTT. Protein sequence: CATSERGKVTNEKLFF. This sequence joins TRBV15 and TRBJ1-4; D possibly corresponds to TRBD1 (6 bases). From germline, CDR1 is LNHNV and CDR2 YYDKDF (reference sequence). The length of the CDR3 is 16 residues. The V end lost 5 bases, the J end lost 2 bases, and 15 bases lay between the germline ends.

This clone was counted only a few times. J is TRBJ2-1 and V is TRBV2; 9 bases line up with TRBD1. The V and J ends lost 8 bases and 4 bases, in that order; junction bases with no gene match: 6. Germline CDR1 is SNHLY and CDR2 is FYNNEI. CDR3 length: 14 residues. In DNA, the CDR3 is TGTGCCAGCCCCGGGGGACAGGGATACAATGAGCAGTTCTTC. This codes for CASPGGQGYNEQFF.

This clone occurred many times. The sample has other DNA sequences that encode this CDR3 too. V gene TRBV6-4 combines with J gene TRBJ2-3; 9 bases are shared with TRBD2. Losses at the gene ends were 5 bases for V and 0 bases for J; bases not matched to a gene: 3. CDR3 length equals 15 residues. In germline, CDR1 is MRHNA, CDR2 SNTAGT. CDR3 DNA: TGTGCCAGCAGTCGAACTAGCGGGAGCACAGATACGCAGTATTTT. This encodes CASSRTSGSTDTQYF.

This clone was observed a handful of times. The genes are TRBV5-6 and TRBJ2-5; D call uncertain. The J call may be incorrect, as the DNA end agrees better with TRBJ2-7. This CDR3 region has 12 residues. Germline CDR1 is SGHDT and CDR2 is YYEEEE. CDR3 protein: CASSLNHYEQYF. CDR3 bases: TGTGCCAGCAGCTTGAACCACTACGAGCAGTACTTC.

This clone was counted between two and nine times. The chain is built from TRBV29-1 and TRBJ1-4; maybe TRBD1 (6 bases). The V end was cut by 7 bases, the J end by 4 bases, with 13 bases between. The CDR3 is 13 residues long. The germline V gene has CDR1 SQVTM and CDR2 ANQGSEA. In nucleotides, the CDR3 is TGCAGCGCTACTGACAGGCTTAATGAAAAACTGTTTTTT. Encoded protein: CSATDRLNEKLFF. Full variable domain (outside the CDR3, taken from reference TRBV29-1 and TRBJ1-4): SAVISQKPSRDICQRGTSLTIQCQVDSQVTMMFWYRQQPGQSLTLIATANQGSEATYESGFVIDKFPISRPNLTFSTLTVSNMSPEDSSIYLCSATDRLNEKLFFGSGTQLSVL.

This chain connects TRBV5-1 to TRBJ1-1; possibly TRBD1 for D (5 bases). Trimming removed 4 bases from V and 3 bases from J, with 16 bases in between. Germline CDR1 reads SGHRS; CDR2 reads YFSETQ. The CDR3 length is 15 residues. The CDR3 coding sequence is TGCGCCAGCAGCCGGACGGGGGGAAGGGACACTGAAGCTTTCTTT. This codes for CASSRTGGRDTEAFF. Variable domain in full (rest from reference TRBV5-1 and TRBJ1-1): KAGVTQTPRYLIKTRGQQVTLSCSPISGHRSVSWYQQTPGQGLQFLFEYFSETQRNKGNFPGRFSGRQFSNSRSEMNVSTLELGDSALYLCASSRTGGRDTEAFFGQGTRLTVV.

The sample holds a few counts of this clone. The V and J genes are TRBV6-6 and TRBJ1-1; 8 nucleotides agree with TRBD1. With 7 bases clipped from V and 7 bases from J, the junction kept 5 bases outside the gene matches. The CDR3 contains 12 residues. CDR1 and CDR2 from the germline V gene are MNHNY and SVGAGI (reference sequence). The CDR3 DNA reads TGTGCCAGCATCCTTGGACAGGGTGAAGCTTTCTTT. Residues: CASILGQGEAFF.

This clone was observed a handful of times. An end of the junction does not agree with germline; a read error may underlie this. The chain recombines TRBV6-5 with TRBJ2-6; a weak D match, TRBD1 (5 bases). Germline values: CDR1 MNHEY, CDR2 SVGAGI. The CDR3 has 15 amino acids. CDR3 loop: CASSWEVAGANVLTF. The CDR3 coding sequence is TGTGCCAGCAGTTGGGAAGTGGCTGGGGCTAACGTCCTGACTTTC.

This clone was seen a few times. The chain uses TRBV2 and TRBJ2-7; weak D call: TRBD2 (6 bases). The germline V gene has CDR1 SNHLY and CDR2 FYNNEI. The CDR3 extends over 15 amino acids. The ends were cut back, 0 bases at V and 7 bases at J, with 16 bases in the middle. This chain's CDR3 is CASSEALWGSGEQYF. As DNA, the CDR3 is TGTGCCAGCAGTGAAGCGCTTTGGGGTAGCGGAGAGCAGTACTTC.

This clone occurred a few times. The CDR3 loop reads CSVGGSYYEQYF. The CDR3 region has the DNA TGCAGCGTTGGCGGGAGCTACTACGAGCAGTACTTC. The chain joins TRBV29-1 to TRBJ2-7; TRBD2 matches at 7 bases. Germline V gene sequence: CDR1 SQVTM, CDR2 ANQGSEA. The CDR3 spans 12 residues. J gave up 3 bases and V 4 bases, and 3 bases lay outside the gene matches.

The V call is TRBV30, the J call TRBJ2-7; 7 nucleotides align to TRBD1. Trimming took 8 bases from V and 2 from J; bases not matched to a gene: 12. This CDR3 spans 14 amino acids. Germline CDR1 is GTSNPN and CDR2 is SVGIG (reference sequence). The CDR3, as DNA: TGTGCCGCCAAACGACGGGACAGCCCCTACGAGCAGTACTTC. Its translation: CAAKRRDSPYEQYF.